The T cell receptor beta chain under discussion was sequenced for a study of blood T cell repertoires in COVID-19 (dated by TCRdb to 2018 to 2020). Study-wide context: Collaborator samples came from the United States, Italy and Spain and covered acute and convalescent phases of COVID-19. The material from the prospective study consisted of cDNA or gDNA derived from T cells, B-cell-depleted T cells, or PBMCs. The dataset comprised deeply sampled blood TCRbeta repertoires from subjects exposed to, actively infected with, or recovered from COVID-19. The repertoires were made available in a free public database intended to serve as a resource for research on the immune response to SARS-CoV-2. Samples came from the ongoing ImmuneRACE study (first 160 participants) plus 1,254 subjects from 6 global collaborators. The sample metadata nearly always contained a de-identified subject ID, COVID-19 status, age in years and sex. Where available, HLA class I and class II types were taken from metadata supplied by the sample provider and were not determined by assay-based typing. Summary of the overall study and its limitations: Clinical and demographic metadata were provided uncurated, with the amount varying by source and participant.

TCRbeta CDR3 regions were amplified from genomic DNA using the immunoSEQ Assay, a bias-controlled multiplex PCR. Regarding the original processing steps: The number of nucleated cells in each sample was estimated from the amplification of reference gene primers within the assay. To quantify the absolute abundance of each unique TCRbeta CDR3 rearrangement, sequence reads were collapsed and filtered. Productive Simpson clonality was computed per sample as the square root of Simpson's diversity index over productive rearrangements. TCRdb mirrors the immuneACCESS table, restricted to in-frame sequences. Some clones are absent from its copies; in checked studies, under half trace to an unresolved V gene, and the reason for the others is unknown. Clone size and the V and J calls come from that table; the DNA yielded D and trimming. This sample holds just over 300,000 clones; around 91% were observed only once. The ten largest make up roughly a tenth of the sample.

As regards this clone: Its recognized antigen is unknown. Base qualities were left out, and no much larger clone turns up one base away.

Counted from cysteine to phenylalanine, this CDR3 has 16 amino acids. The sequence is cut down to CDR3 DNA, 48 bases in frame from base 1. V loses 0 bases at its end and J loses 4 bases; junction bases beyond the gene matches: 5. CDR1 SGHTA and CDR2 FQGNSA were looked up in the germline V gene. Participants in the prospective study were enrolled through a virtual design, were aged roughly 18 to 100 years, and lived in 24 United States geographic areas. To assign participants to cohorts, the prospective study relied on clinical history that participants themselves reported in a screening survey and a study questionnaire. For ImmuneRACE Cohort 3, a participant was defined as recovered based on two consecutive negative NP/OP PCR tests, clearance by a healthcare professional, or resolution of symptoms. Each participant in the prospective study had whole blood, serum and a nasopharyngeal or oropharyngeal swab collected by mobile phlebotomists. Additional blood draws and questionnaires over a 2-month period could optionally be provided by prospective study participants. Prospective study blood samples were shipped either frozen or at room temperature before DNA extraction.

The clonotype originates from a woman aged 40 to 50 who had recovered from COVID-19. The chain uses TRBV7-2 and TRBJ2-5; TRBD2 fits 10 bases in the junction. Sequences were obtained from PBMCs or T cells enriched from blood (not recorded which). The CDR3 loop reads CASSLAPAGGSETQYF. In nucleotide form, the sequence is TGTGCCAGCAGCTTAGCGCCAGCGGGAGGGTCAGAGACCCAGTACTTC.